These 21 T cell receptor beta chains were sequenced from one sample in a study of monozygotic twins with inflammatory bowel disease. Reanalyzing the 5' RACE reads, TCRdb keeps one entry per CDR3 protein, without DNA. Reported are roughly 300,000 distinct CDR3 sequences; the ten largest clones contain roughly 5.3%. Material: blood. The source is a human donor with ulcerative colitis or Crohn's disease, or a healthy co-twin of an affected twin (not recorded which).

The V and J genes are TRBV30 and TRBJ2-2. The length of the CDR3 is 11 residues. CDR1 and CDR2 from the germline V gene are GTSNPN and SVGIG (reference sequence). CDR3 amino acids: CAWKFTGELFF.

The chain has TRBV6-5 and TRBJ1-2; TCRdb picks TRBD1, but there is no DNA to check that call. This CDR3 has 13 amino acids. The V gene's germline CDR1 is MNHEY and CDR2 SVGAGI. CDR3 sequence: CASSYSPGGGYTF.

The chain carries TRBV5-4 and TRBJ1-5. The CDR3 spans 13 residues. Germline V CDR1 and CDR2: SGHNT, YYREEE (reference sequence). The CDR3 is CASSYNSNQPQHF.

The chain combines TRBV10-3 with TRBJ2-7. Germline V gene lookup returns CDR1 ENHRY and CDR2 SYGVKD. This CDR3 is 12 amino acids long. CDR3 sequence: CAIGQSGYEQYF.

This sequence joins TRBV5-1 and TRBJ1-4; TCRdb calls TRBD1, which cannot be checked without DNA. The germline V gene has CDR1 SGHRS and CDR2 YFSETQ. The CDR3 is 16 amino acids. This chain's CDR3 is CASSRDGAATNEKLFF.

The chain joins TRBV7-3 to TRBJ1-3. In germline, CDR1 is SGHTA, CDR2 FQGTGA. The CDR3 has 15 residues. CDR3 in amino acids: CASSLSARSGNTIYF.

The chain carries TRBV7-9 and TRBJ2-7. Germline lookup yields CDR1 SEHNR and CDR2 FQNEAQ (reference sequence). The CDR3 loop spans 12 amino acids. The CDR3 is CASSLFSYEQYF.

The chain links TRBV18 to TRBJ2-2. This CDR3 has 15 residues. Germline V gene lookup returns CDR1 KGHSH and CDR2 LQKENI. CDR3 region: CASSPSLVLTGELFF.

The chain joins TRBV10-3 to TRBJ2-7; TCRdb proposes TRBD1, but this gene call is untestable without DNA. CDR1 and CDR2 from the germline V gene are ENHRY and SYGVKD. The CDR3 has 14 amino acids. CDR3 region: CAISGGTSGHEQYF.

V and J are TRBV15 and TRBJ1-2; TCRdb lists TRBD1, though no DNA is available to test this call. CDR1 LNHNV and CDR2 YYDKDF come from the germline V gene (reference sequence). This CDR3 has 15 residues. The CDR3 reads CATSRDQGRGLGYTF.

The rearrangement links TRBV15 to TRBJ1-3. CDR1 and CDR2 (germline): LNHNV, YYDKDF (reference sequence). The CDR3 totals 15 residues. Here the CDR3 reads CATSRVRPSGNTIYF.

The chain carries TRBV3-1 and TRBJ2-3. Germline V gives CDR1 LGHDT, CDR2 YNNKEL (reference sequence). The CDR3 length is 13 residues. The CDR3 loop is CASSHPVKDTQYF.

CDR3 sequence reads: CASSLSGGGTQYF. This sequence joins TRBV27 and TRBJ2-5; checking the TCRdb D call of TRBD1 is not possible without DNA. The CDR3 loop spans 13 amino acids. Germline V gene data show CDR1 as MNHEY and CDR2 as SMNVEV (reference sequence).

The chain carries TRBV6-5 and TRBJ1-3; the D gene TCRdb calls, TRBD1, cannot be checked with no DNA. CDR3 length equals 17 residues. Germline CDR1 and CDR2: MNHEY and SVGAGI. The CDR3 spells CASSYRNRATSGNTIYF.

The V call is TRBV24-1, the J call TRBJ2-1. The CDR3 loop spans 11 amino acids. CDR1 is KGHDR and CDR2 is SFDVKD in the germline V gene. The CDR3 protein is CATSDWAEQFF.

V and J are TRBV5-1 and TRBJ2-7; the TRBD1 assignment by TCRdb is unverifiable without DNA. There are 14 residues in the CDR3. Looked up from germline, CDR1 is SGHRS and CDR2 is YFSETQ. CDR3 sequence reads: CASSLVADREVQYF.

The chain has TRBV25-1 and TRBJ2-1; the TCRdb D gene call, TRBD2, has no DNA to confirm it. Germline V gene data show CDR1 as MGHDK and CDR2 as SYGVNS. The CDR3 is made up of 16 amino acids. CDR3 residues: CASSGSPSRVYNEQFF. Full variable domain (rest looked up from reference TRBV25-1 and TRBJ2-1): EADIYQTPRYLVIGTGKKITLECSQTMGHDKMYWYQQDPGMELHLIHYSYGVNSTEKGDLSSESTVSRIRTEHFPLTLESARPSHTSQYLCASSGSPSRVYNEQFFGPGTRLTVL.

J is TRBJ2-7 and V is TRBV5-6; no DNA is available, so the TRBD1 call from TCRdb remains unchecked. This CDR3 contains 19 residues. CDR1 and CDR2 (germline): SGHDT, YYEEEE. CDR3: CASSLGWGGGGVRGYEQYF.

The V and J genes are TRBV29-1 and TRBJ2-7; TCRdb proposes TRBD2, but this gene call is untestable without DNA. This CDR3 contains 16 residues. Germline-derived CDR1 and CDR2 are SQVTM and ANQGSEA. Here the CDR3 reads CSVGLAGGPNTYEQYF.

V gene TRBV14 combines with J gene TRBJ2-2; TCRdb proposes TRBD1, but this gene call is untestable without DNA. Germline V lookup: CDR1 SGHDN, CDR2 FVKESK. The CDR3 is 15 amino acids. CDR3 loop: CASSQAGLGTGELFF.

The gene calls are TRBV21-1 and TRBJ2-7; TCRdb selects TRBD2, and the lack of DNA leaves this call unchecked. TRBV21-1 is reported as a pseudogene. The CDR3 contains 15 residues. CDR3 sequence reads: CASSTHLAPSYEQYF.